Below, 6 T cell receptor beta chains from the same sample are listed, as sequenced in a study of vaccination and CD4 T cells after COVID-19. These receptors' antigens are unknown. Treatment of the sample: roughly 11-day PBMC culture with coronavirus spike peptide pools or control peptides (ViraFEST assay). Sequenced with the Oncomine TCR Beta short-read assay was DNA taken from cultured CD4+ T cells. TCRdb re-called the PCR reads through MiXCR, storing one row per CDR3 protein. Counted here are some 15,000 distinct CDR3 sequences, just over 20% occurring once; the ten biggest clones make up approximately 12%. Sequences were derived from CD4+ T cells from blood, cultured in vitro, sampled before SARS-CoV-2 vaccination. The receptors were gathered from a human donor who received a COVID-19 vaccine.

This chain uses TRBV19 with TRBJ1-4; 8 nucleotides agree with TRBD1. The germline gives CDR1 LNHDA, CDR2 SQIVND (reference sequence). The CDR3 is 15 residues long. J gave up 2 bases and V 6 bases, and 5 bases lay outside the gene matches. CDR3 sequence: CASSLNRGTNEKLFF. The DNA for the CDR3 is TGTGCCAGTAGCCTAAACAGGGGGACTAATGAAAAACTGTTTTTT.

This chain links TRBV18 with TRBJ2-1, with 7 bases aligning to TRBD1. The CDR3 totals 13 residues. Trimming at V came to 3 bases and at J to 4 bases, leaving 0 bases not matched to a gene. Germline V gene lookup returns CDR1 KGHSH and CDR2 LQKENI. The CDR3 loop reads CASSPTGYNEQFF. Here the CDR3 DNA reads TGTGCCAGCTCACCGACAGGGTACAATGAGCAGTTCTTC. The variable domain in full, completed from reference TRBV18 and TRBJ2-1, reads NAGVMQNPRHLVRRRGQEARLRCSPMKGHSHVYWYRQLPEEGLKFMVYLQKENIIDESGMPKERFSAEFPKEGPSILRIQQVVRGDSAAYFCASSPTGYNEQFFGPGTRLTVL.

The rearrangement joins TRBV20-1 to TRBJ1-1, with D hard to call. Germline lookup yields CDR1 DFQATT and CDR2 SNEGSKA (reference sequence). V gave up 3 bases and J gave up 6 bases, with 14 bases separating them. This CDR3 is built from 13 residues. The CDR3 protein is CSASPAGKPEAFF. CDR3 nucleotide sequence: TGCAGTGCTAGTCCGGCGGGGAAGCCTGAAGCTTTCTTT.

As to this clonotype: At one boundary the junction diverges from the germline segment, which might be a read error. The chain has TRBV5-1 and TRBJ2-7; perhaps TRBD1 as D (6 bases). Germline V gene data show CDR1 as SGHRS and CDR2 as YFSETQ. This CDR3 region has 15 residues. This CDR3 is CASSLGGFRHYKQYF. The CDR3 nucleotides are TGCGCCAGCAGCTTAGGGGGTTTCCGTCACTACAAGCAGTACTTC. Full variable domain (missing parts from reference TRBV5-1 and TRBJ2-7): KAGVTQTPRYLIKTRGQQVTLSCSPISGHRSVSWYQQTPGQGLQFLFEYFSETQRNKGNFPGRFSGRQFSNSRSEMNVSTLELGDSALYLCASSLGGFRHYKQYFGPGTRLTVT.

As regards this clonotype: Germline is not matched at one junction end, which may reflect a read error. The CDR3 here is CASSLPDRSTDEKLFF. CDR3 sequence (DNA): TGTGCCAGCAGCCTCCCGGACAGATCAACTGATGAAAAACTGTTTTTT. This chain connects TRBV7-8 to TRBJ1-4; a weak D match, TRBD1 (6 bases). This CDR3 has 16 residues. Germline-derived CDR1 and CDR2 are SGHVS and FQNEAQ.

This clonotype was seen only a few times. V is TRBV6-2 or TRBV6-3 and J is TRBJ1-5; a possible D gene is TRBD1 (5 bases). CDR3 length equals 14 residues. V lost 4 bases, J lost 3 bases, and 10 bases lay in between. CDR1 is MNHEY, CDR2 SVGEGT, per germline. The CDR3 loop reads CASSFRQTNQPQHF. The CDR3, as DNA: TGTGCCAGCAGTTTCCGACAGACCAATCAGCCCCAGCATTTT.